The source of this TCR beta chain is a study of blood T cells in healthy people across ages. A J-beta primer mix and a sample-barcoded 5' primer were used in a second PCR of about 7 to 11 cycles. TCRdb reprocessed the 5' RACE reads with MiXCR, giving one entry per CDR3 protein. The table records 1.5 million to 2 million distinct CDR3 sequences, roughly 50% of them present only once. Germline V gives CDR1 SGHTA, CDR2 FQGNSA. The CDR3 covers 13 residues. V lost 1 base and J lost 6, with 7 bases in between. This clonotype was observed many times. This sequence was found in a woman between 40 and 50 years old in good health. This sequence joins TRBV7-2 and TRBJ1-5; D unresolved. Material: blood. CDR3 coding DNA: TGTGCCAGCAGCTTAGGGCTGGGTCAGCCCCAGCATTTT. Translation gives CASSLGLGQPQHF.